The entry below gives a single T cell receptor (beta chain) sequence along with its context. The data were obtained in a study of blood T cell repertoires in COVID-19. About the study: Collection of acute and convalescent COVID-19 samples took place in the United States, Italy and Spain. T cells, B-cell-depleted T cells, or PBMCs supplied cDNA or gDNA.

Trimming removed 4 bases from V and 6 bases from J, with 16 bases in between. The CDR3 is 13 residues long. Germline values: CDR1 GTSNPN, CDR2 SVGIG (reference sequence). Per the authors' pipeline: It was from reference gene primer amplification that nucleated cell counts were estimated. Assay: immunoSEQ multiplex PCR; the TCRdb copy retains only in-frame clones and omits some. V, J and clone size derive from that table, while D and trimming were established from the DNA sequence. The table has 350,000 to 400,000 clones, about nine tenths seen once. Participants' own reports of clinical history determined their cohort assignment.

Sequenced material: PBMCs or T cells enriched from blood (not recorded which). The TCR was taken from a woman aged 40 to 50 who had been exposed to COVID-19. The rearrangement joins TRBV30 to TRBJ2-7; a possible D gene is TRBD2 (5 bases). CDR3 residues: CAWTTRGAGEQYF. The CDR3 nucleotides read TGTGCCTGGACCACCCGGGGTGCGGGCGAGCAGTACTTC.